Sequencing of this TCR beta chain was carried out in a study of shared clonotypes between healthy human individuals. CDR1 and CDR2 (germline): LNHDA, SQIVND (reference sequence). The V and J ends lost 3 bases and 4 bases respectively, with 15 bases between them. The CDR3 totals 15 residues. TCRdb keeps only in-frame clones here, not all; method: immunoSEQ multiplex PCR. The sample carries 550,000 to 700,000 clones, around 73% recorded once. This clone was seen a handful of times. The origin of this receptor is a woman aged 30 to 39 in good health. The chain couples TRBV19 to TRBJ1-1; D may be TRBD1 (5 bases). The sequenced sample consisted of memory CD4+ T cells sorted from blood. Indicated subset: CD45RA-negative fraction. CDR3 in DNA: TGTGCCAGTAGTATCGAGGGGATGATCCGCACTGAAGCTTTCTTT. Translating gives CASSIEGMIRTEAFF.